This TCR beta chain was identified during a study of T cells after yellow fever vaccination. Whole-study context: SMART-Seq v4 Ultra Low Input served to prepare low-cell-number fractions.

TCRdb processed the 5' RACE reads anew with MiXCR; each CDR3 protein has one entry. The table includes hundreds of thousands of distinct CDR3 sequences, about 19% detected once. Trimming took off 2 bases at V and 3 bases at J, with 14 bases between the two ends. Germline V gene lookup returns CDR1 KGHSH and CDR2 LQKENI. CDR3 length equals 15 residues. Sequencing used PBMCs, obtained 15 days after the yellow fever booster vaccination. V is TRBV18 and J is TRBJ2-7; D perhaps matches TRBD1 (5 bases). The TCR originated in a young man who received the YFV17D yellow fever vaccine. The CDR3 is CASSPSPGLGYEQYF. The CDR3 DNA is TGTGCCAGCTCACCATCGCCAGGGTTGGGCTACGAGCAGTACTTC.